This record covers a single T cell receptor (beta chain). Its cognate antigen is unknown. This CDR3 is built from 12 residues. The germline V gene has CDR1 SQVTM and CDR2 ANQGSEA. V was trimmed by 5 bases and J by 8 bases, leaving 15 bases between them. Using immunoSEQ multiplex PCR, the repertoire was profiled, and TCRdb retains in-frame clones only, with some absent. The sample gives some 64,000 clones, about 97% of which show up once; around 1.5% is in the top ten. The data were taken from a study of cytomegalovirus exposure and HLA in healthy donors. Study-level background: The roughly 130 validation repertoires, a later analysis reported, used the same platform as the 600 to 700 repertoires from the first cohort.

Study-wide points: A few of the chains that were CMV-associated were confirmed in vitro to be specific for CMV antigens. Rarity marked most TCR sequences, yet some public TCRs occurred in many donors.

Sequences were obtained from PBMCs. This clonotype was sampled from a woman younger than 35 in good health and CMV-seropositive. This chain links TRBV29-1 with TRBJ1-1; the D gene is possibly TRBD1 (5 bases). CDR3 in DNA: TGCAGCGTTCCGGGCAGGGAATACGAAGCTTTCTTT. As protein: CSVPGREYEAFF.